These T cell receptor beta chains were read from a single sample in a study of T cells in Graves' hyperthyroidism and ophthalmopathy. MiXCR, applied by TCRdb to the multiplex PCR reads, yields one record per CDR3 protein. The profile shows a few hundred thousand distinct CDR3 sequences, 46% of them singletons. Sequenced sample: peripheral blood or thyroid tissue (not recorded which). These receptors all come from a woman under 30 with Graves' hyperthyroidism. CDR3s include the opening cysteine and the closing phenylalanine or tryptophan. The order of the fields is V gene, J gene, CDR3 protein.

TRBV20-1	TRBJ1-5	CSASKQNNQPQHF
TRBV7-8	TRBJ1-4	CASSLSEQTNEKLFF
TRBV11-3	TRBJ1-2	CASRGLDGYTF
TRBV2	TRBJ2-5	CASRKVLTSGGRLTQYF
TRBV29-1	TRBJ1-5	CSVRRRQGTKETQHF
TRBV15	TRBJ2-3	CATSRSLASGSSDTQYF
TRBV5-1	TRBJ2-7	CASSLGRRERERYEQYF
TRBV7-8	TRBJ1-2	CASSLGTGGGYGYTF
TRBV29-1	TRBJ1-2	CSVAGKWPYGYTF
TRBV10-3	TRBJ2-5	CAISESGLTETQYF
TRBV29-1	TRBJ2-2	CSVEGTGVAGELFF
TRBV29-1	TRBJ2-7	CSVRTEGGTYEQYF
TRBV7-3	TRBJ2-3	CASSIGTSGSTDTQYF
TRBV7-9	TRBJ1-1	CASSLGYILKGMNTEAFF
TRBV10-3	TRBJ1-1	CAISDRGETEAFF
TRBV7-9	TRBJ1-6	CASSLFGQRDSPLHF
TRBV6-5	TRBJ1-1	CASRRRQGTEAFF
TRBV29-1	TRBJ2-2	CSVEGVRVPGTRSSGELFF
TRBV6-1	TRBJ1-2	CATQRSGRGGYGYTF
TRBV12-3/TRBV12-4	TRBJ1-1	CASSSPNRGNTEAFF
TRBV24-1	TRBJ2-2	CATSDSRTGELFF
TRBV7-6	TRBJ2-7	CASSPELAGGSEQYF
TRBV7-8	TRBJ1-2	CASSYPGQGGFYGYTF
TRBV7-2	TRBJ2-7	CASSLVGGRDYEQYF
TRBV2	TRBJ2-5	CASREPTGGGETQYF
TRBV10-3	TRBJ1-4	CAISGGLAYTGDEKLFF
TRBV7-9	TRBJ2-5	CASSSGTVGGTQYF
TRBV12-3/TRBV12-4	TRBJ2-3	CASSLSSADTQYF
TRBV7-2	TRBJ2-2	CASTDGLAGRTGELFF
TRBV4-3	TRBJ2-3	CASSQDPVASGRDTQYF
TRBV20-1	TRBJ2-1	CSAYGTSGRGSYNEQFF
TRBV24-1	TRBJ2-2	CATGTSGSTGELFF
TRBV20-1	TRBJ2-5	CSAFNRAGQPQYF
TRBV15	TRBJ2-7	CATSRDPPGQAAYYEQYF
TRBV20-1	TRBJ2-7	CSAGGTGGPGEGDEQCF
TRBV5-1	TRBJ1-1	CASSPGDEAFF
TRBV20-1	TRBJ1-2	CSARDPGYGYTF
TRBV12-3/TRBV12-4	TRBJ2-3	CASSTGPPGTTDTQYF
TRBV12-3/TRBV12-4	TRBJ1-2	CASRNDRGTGTSYGYTF
TRBV15	TRBJ2-5	CATSSVTGETQYF